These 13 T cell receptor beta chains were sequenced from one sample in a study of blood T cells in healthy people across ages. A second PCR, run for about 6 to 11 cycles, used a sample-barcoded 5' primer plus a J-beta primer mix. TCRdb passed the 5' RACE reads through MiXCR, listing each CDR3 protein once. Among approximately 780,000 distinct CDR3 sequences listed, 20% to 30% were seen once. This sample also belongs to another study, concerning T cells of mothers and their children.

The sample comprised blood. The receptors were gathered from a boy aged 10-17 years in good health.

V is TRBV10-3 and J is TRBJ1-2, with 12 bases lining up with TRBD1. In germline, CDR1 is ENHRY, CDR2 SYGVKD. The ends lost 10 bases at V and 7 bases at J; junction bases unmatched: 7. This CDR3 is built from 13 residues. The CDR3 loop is CATTGQGAAGYTF. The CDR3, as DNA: TGTGCCACGACGGGACAGGGGGCGGCTGGCTACACCTTC.

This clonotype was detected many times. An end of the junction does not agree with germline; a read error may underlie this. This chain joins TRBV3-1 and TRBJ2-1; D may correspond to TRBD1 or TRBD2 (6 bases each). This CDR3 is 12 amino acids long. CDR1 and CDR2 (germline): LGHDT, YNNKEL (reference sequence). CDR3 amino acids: CASSLEGGPVYF. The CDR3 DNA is TGTGCCAGCAGTCTCGAGGGGGGCCCAGTGTACTTC.

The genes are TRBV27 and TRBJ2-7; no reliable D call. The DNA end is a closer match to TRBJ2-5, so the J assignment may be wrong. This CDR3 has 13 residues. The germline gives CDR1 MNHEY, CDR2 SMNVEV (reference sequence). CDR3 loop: CASSKTLQETQYF. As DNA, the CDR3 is TGTGCCAGCAGCAAGACTCTCCAAGAGACCCAGTACTTC.

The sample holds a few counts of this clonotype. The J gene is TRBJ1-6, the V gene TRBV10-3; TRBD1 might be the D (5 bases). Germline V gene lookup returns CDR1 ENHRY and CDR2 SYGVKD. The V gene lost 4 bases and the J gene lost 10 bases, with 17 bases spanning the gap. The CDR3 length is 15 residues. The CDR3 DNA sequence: TGTGCCATCAGTGCTAGGGGTAGCGAGGAATCACCCCTCCACTTT. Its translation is CAISARGSEESPLHF.

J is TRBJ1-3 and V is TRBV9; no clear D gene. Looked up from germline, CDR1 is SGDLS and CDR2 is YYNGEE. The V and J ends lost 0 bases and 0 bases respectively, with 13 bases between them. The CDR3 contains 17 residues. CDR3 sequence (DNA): TGTGCCAGCAGCGTAGATGGCGGCGGCTTCTCTGGAAACACCATATATTTT. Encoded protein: CASSVDGGGFSGNTIYF.

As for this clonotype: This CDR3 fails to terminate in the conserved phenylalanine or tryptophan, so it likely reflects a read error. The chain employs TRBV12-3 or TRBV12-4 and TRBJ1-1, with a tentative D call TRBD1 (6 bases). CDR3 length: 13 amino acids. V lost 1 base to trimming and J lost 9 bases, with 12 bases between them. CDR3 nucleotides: TGTGCCAGCAGTTTAGGGGGGGCGGAAAAAGCTTTCTCT. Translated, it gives CASSLGGAEKAFS.

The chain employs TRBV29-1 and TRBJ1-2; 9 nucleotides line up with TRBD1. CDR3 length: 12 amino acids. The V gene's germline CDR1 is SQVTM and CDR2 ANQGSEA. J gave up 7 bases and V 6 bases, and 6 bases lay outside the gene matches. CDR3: CSVRQGDGGYTF. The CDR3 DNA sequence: TGCAGCGTACGACAGGGGGACGGTGGCTACACCTTC.

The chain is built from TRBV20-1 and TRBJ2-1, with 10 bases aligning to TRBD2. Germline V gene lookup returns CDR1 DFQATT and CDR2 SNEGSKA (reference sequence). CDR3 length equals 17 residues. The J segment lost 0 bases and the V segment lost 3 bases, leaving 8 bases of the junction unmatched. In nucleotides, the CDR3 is TGCAGTGCTAGTAGTAGCGGGGGGCTGAGCTCCTACAATGAGCAGTTCTTC. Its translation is CSASSSGGLSSYNEQFF.

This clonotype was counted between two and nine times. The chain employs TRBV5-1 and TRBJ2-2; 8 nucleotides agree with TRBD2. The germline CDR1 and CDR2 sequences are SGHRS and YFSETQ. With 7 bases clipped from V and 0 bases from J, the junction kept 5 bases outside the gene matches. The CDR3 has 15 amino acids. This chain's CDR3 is CASAIGGANTGELFF. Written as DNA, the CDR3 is TGCGCCAGCGCCATCGGGGGGGCGAACACCGGGGAGCTGTTTTTT.

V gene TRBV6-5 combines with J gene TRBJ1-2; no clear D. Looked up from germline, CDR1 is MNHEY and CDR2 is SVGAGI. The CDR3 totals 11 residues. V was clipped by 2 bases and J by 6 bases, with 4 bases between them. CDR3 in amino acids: CASSYGHGYTF. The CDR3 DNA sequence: TGTGCCAGCAGTTACGGCCATGGCTACACCTTC.

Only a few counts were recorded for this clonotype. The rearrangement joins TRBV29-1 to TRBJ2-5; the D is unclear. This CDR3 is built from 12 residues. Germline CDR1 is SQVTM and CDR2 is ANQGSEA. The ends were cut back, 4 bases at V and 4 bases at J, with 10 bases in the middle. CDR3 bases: TGCAGCGTTGCGCTCAACCGAGAGACCCAGTACTTC. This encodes CSVALNRETQYF.

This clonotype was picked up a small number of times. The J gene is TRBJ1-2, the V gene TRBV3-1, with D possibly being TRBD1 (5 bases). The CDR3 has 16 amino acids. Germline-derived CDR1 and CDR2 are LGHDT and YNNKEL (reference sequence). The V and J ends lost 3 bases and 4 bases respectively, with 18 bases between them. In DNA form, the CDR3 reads TGTGCCAGCAGCCACCGCAGGGCCCCGAGGGGCTATGGCTACACCTTC. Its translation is CASSHRRAPRGYGYTF.

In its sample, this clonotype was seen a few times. The CDR3 sequence is CASSLWRRGKNEQFF. CDR3 in DNA: TGTGCCAGCAGTTTATGGCGGCGGGGTAAAAATGAGCAGTTCTTC. V gene TRBV28 combines with J gene TRBJ2-5, with D possibly being TRBD2 (6 bases). The J call may not be correct, given that the DNA end is closer to TRBJ2-1. The CDR3 runs to 15 residues. Germline-derived CDR1 and CDR2 are MDHEN and SYDVKM.